Given below is one TCR beta chain in context. Its antigen is not identified. These data are taken from a study of shared clonotypes between healthy human individuals. Across the study: Used for every donor were three CD4 naive, three CD4 memory, two CD8 naive and one CD8 memory plate.

TCRdb keeps only in-frame clones here, not all; method: immunoSEQ multiplex PCR. This table holds 2 million to 2.5 million clones, under 97% found once. V lost 2 bases, J lost 2 bases, and 11 bases lay in between. Looked up from germline, CDR1 is GTSNPN and CDR2 is SVGIG (reference sequence). This CDR3 has 14 amino acids. Points from the study as a whole: It was anticipated that sequencing depth would influence how many clonotypes donors shared.

There were no recent acute infections or vaccinations among the donors, who were healthy HIV-negative adults. CD4+ cells were split into CD45RA+ naive and CD45RA-negative memory subsets. Sequenced sample: naive CD4+ T cells sorted from blood. The subset: CD45RA+ positively selected. The source of this sequence is a young man in good health. The J gene is TRBJ2-3, the V gene TRBV30; D may be TRBD2 (5 bases). CDR3 DNA: TGTGCCTGGAGTCGGGGTGGAGACACAGATACGCAGTATTTT. Residues: CAWSRGGDTDTQYF.